These 24 T cell receptor beta chains share one sample of origin, sequenced in a study of CD8 T cells in Susac syndrome (dated by TCRdb to the late 2010s). Library preparation used the immunoSEQ multiplex PCR assay. RNA was extracted using the RNeasy kit, and roughly 0.45 to 1 microgram was reverse transcribed with random hexamers. TCRdb itself trimmed the public reads at Q25 with fastp, ran MiXCR and retained productive beta chains. One record per CDR3 amino acid sequence lists the most common genes and DNA. The sample table contains more than 100,000 distinct CDR3 sequences; only one count was recorded for over 90% of them. The ten largest account for roughly 0.11% of the sample. Sample: CD4+ T cells from PBMCs. The receptors were sampled from a human donor in good health.

The chain combines TRBV29-1 with TRBJ2-6; 8 bases agree with TRBD1. V shed 1 base and J 3 bases; nucleotides not matched to a gene: 5. The CDR3 is 16 residues long. CDR1 is SQVTM and CDR2 is ANQGSEA in the germline V gene. The CDR3 DNA sequence: TGCAGCGTTGAAGCCCAGGGGGCGCGTGGGGCCAACGTCCTGACTTTC. This sequence encodes CSVEAQGARGANVLTF.

The CDR3 DNA follows: TGCGCCAGCAGTCCGGGGACAGGGCTCTACGAGCAGTACTTC. Translating it yields CASSPGTGLYEQYF. The chain carries TRBV5-1 and TRBJ2-7; 9 bases are a match to TRBD1. The V gene end was trimmed by 5 bases and the J gene end by 3 bases; junction bases not matched to a gene: 6. The CDR3 consists of 14 residues. Per germline, CDR1 SGHRS and CDR2 YFSETQ.

The chain couples TRBV19 to TRBJ1-1; 11 nucleotides match TRBD1. The V and J ends lost 3 bases and 0 bases, in that order; junction bases with no gene match: 3. This CDR3 has 16 residues. Per the germline V gene, CDR1 is LNHDA and CDR2 is SQIVND (reference sequence). The CDR3 region has the DNA TGTGCCAGTAGTATGGGACAGGGGGACCTGAACACTGAAGCTTTCTTT. Residues: CASSMGQGDLNTEAFF.

This clonotype was counted a single time. For the CDR3, the DNA is TGTGCCAGCAGTCTATCACCAGCCAACCAAGGAGGGACCCAGTACTTC. Translated: CASSLSPANQGGTQYF. J is TRBJ2-5 and V is TRBV6-1; TRBD2 might be the D (5 bases). The CDR3 spans 16 residues. V was cut by 5 bases and J by 7 bases, with 23 bases left in between. Germline V gene sequence: CDR1 MNHNS, CDR2 SASEGT.

This chain links TRBV12-3 or TRBV12-4 with TRBJ1-5; D unresolved. V was cut by 3 bases and J by 0 bases, with 9 bases left in between. The CDR3 has 15 amino acids. The CDR3 DNA reads TGTGCCAGCAGTTTTCACGCAGGTAGCAATCAGCCCCAGCATTTT. Protein: CASSFHAGSNQPQHF.

The V gene is TRBV19, the J gene TRBJ2-3; D is possibly TRBD1 (6 bases). The CDR3 consists of 15 residues. V lost 5 bases and J lost 5, with 17 bases in between. Per the germline V gene, CDR1 is LNHDA and CDR2 is SQIVND (reference sequence). CDR3 protein: CASSYPGTSGDTQYF. The CDR3 DNA sequence: TGTGCCAGTAGTTACCCCGGGACATCTGGAGATACGCAGTATTTT.

The chain recombines TRBV15 with TRBJ1-2, with 9 bases lining up with TRBD1. The CDR3 sequence is 16 residues long. Germline-derived CDR1 and CDR2 are LNHNV and YYDKDF (reference sequence). V lost 5 bases and J lost 3; bases outside the gene matches: 10. The CDR3, as DNA: TGTGCCACCAGCCCCCGGGGGGGACAGGGACACTATGGCTACACCTTC. Encoded protein: CATSPRGGQGHYGYTF.

This clonotype has a handful of counts. This chain connects TRBV12-3 or TRBV12-4 to TRBJ2-1; no reliable D call. CDR3 length: 12 residues. The V end was cut by 5 bases, the J end by 3 bases, with 5 bases between. The CDR3 sequence is CASSLDYNEQFF. In DNA form, the CDR3 reads TGTGCCAGCAGTCTGGACTACAATGAGCAGTTCTTC.

This chain joins TRBV28 and TRBJ2-6; D is unresolved. Germline CDR1 is MDHEN and CDR2 is SYDVKM. V lost 3 bases and J lost 0, with 6 bases in between. The CDR3 consists of 15 residues. CDR3: CASSFRSSGANVLTF. CDR3 DNA sequence: TGTGCCAGCAGTTTCCGTAGCTCTGGGGCCAACGTCCTGACTTTC.

The genes are TRBV29-1 and TRBJ2-3; D gene ambiguous. The CDR3 totals 12 residues. V shed 7 bases and J shed 6 bases, with 14 bases lying between them. The germline V gene encodes CDR1 SQVTM and CDR2 ANQGSEA. CDR3 sequence reads: CSAPEQSDTQYF. The CDR3 region has the DNA TGCAGCGCTCCTGAGCAGAGCGATACGCAGTATTTT.

The sample holds one count of this clonotype. This chain connects TRBV10-3 to TRBJ2-3; no definite D call. This CDR3 is built from 15 residues. Trimming removed 0 bases at V and 3 bases at J, with 10 bases between. Germline lookup yields CDR1 ENHRY and CDR2 SYGVKD. Written as DNA, the CDR3 is TGTGCCATCAGTGAGTCGAGAGGAGAGACAGATACGCAGTATTTT. It translates to CAISESRGETDTQYF.

V gene TRBV5-1 combines with J gene TRBJ2-6, with 7 bases matching TRBD2. J lost 3 bases, V lost 7 bases, and 4 bases had no gene match. The CDR3 runs 14 residues. Germline CDR1 and CDR2: SGHRS and YFSETQ. CDR3 sequence: CASREEYGANVLTF. The CDR3 DNA is TGCGCCAGCCGGGAGGAGTATGGGGCCAACGTCCTGACTTTC.

The gene calls are TRBV3-1 and TRBJ1-1; no definite D call. This CDR3 comprises 14 residues. In germline, CDR1 is LGHDT, CDR2 YNNKEL (reference sequence). V lost 2 bases to trimming and J lost 6 bases, with 13 bases between them. Here the CDR3 DNA reads TGTGCCAGCAGCCAAAACTCAATGGGCGCTGAAGCTTTCTTT. Translation gives CASSQNSMGAEAFF.

This chain links TRBV4-1 with TRBJ2-2; possibly TRBD2 for D (5 bases). The CDR3 is 14 residues long. Looked up from germline, CDR1 is MGHRA and CDR2 is YSYEKL. The germline V and J ends were trimmed by 6 bases and 3 bases, with 11 bases remaining between them. CDR3 region: CASRREDYTGELFF. In DNA, the CDR3 is TGCGCCAGCAGGAGGGAAGACTACACCGGGGAGCTGTTTTTT.

The J gene is TRBJ2-3, the V gene TRBV30; 11 bases map to TRBD2. Germline V gene lookup returns CDR1 GTSNPN and CDR2 SVGIG (reference sequence). Losses at the gene ends were 8 bases for V and 11 bases for J; bases not matched to a gene: 18. The CDR3 is 15 amino acids. The chain's CDR3 is CARTSGLAVKGRQYF. As DNA, the CDR3 is TGTGCCCGTACCTCGGGACTAGCGGTGAAAGGGAGGCAGTATTTT.

V is TRBV29-1 and J is TRBJ1-2; tentative D call: TRBD1 (5 bases). The CDR3 consists of 16 residues. Trimming removed 4 bases at V and 5 bases at J, with 23 bases between. CDR1 SQVTM and CDR2 ANQGSEA come from the germline V gene. The CDR3 loop is CSVVGGTGPLRYGYTF. DNA for the CDR3: TGCAGCGTTGTGGGGGGGACGGGCCCCCTCCGTTATGGCTACACCTTC.

The chain combines TRBV7-2 with TRBJ2-3; 8 nucleotides match TRBD2. This CDR3 has 16 amino acids. From germline, CDR1 is SGHTA and CDR2 FQGNSA. With V trimmed by 5 bases and J by 0 bases, 7 bases remained unmatched. For the CDR3, the DNA is TGTGCCAGCAGCCCCTCGGGAGGGACTAGCACAGATACGCAGTATTTT. It yields the protein CASSPSGGTSTDTQYF.

V usage is TRBV5-1 and J usage is TRBJ2-1, with 10 bases matching TRBD2. The CDR3 is 17 amino acids. The germline V gene encodes CDR1 SGHRS and CDR2 YFSETQ. V dropped 1 base and J dropped 5; count of bases not matched to a gene: 9. The CDR3 spells CASSLYRLAGADNEQFF. As DNA, the CDR3 is TGCGCCAGCAGCTTGTATCGTCTAGCGGGAGCCGACAATGAGCAGTTCTTC.

J is TRBJ2-5 and V is TRBV24-1, with no clear D. Trimming cost V 3 bases and J 9 bases, with 10 bases left between them. CDR3 length: 12 residues. Looked up from germline, CDR1 is KGHDR and CDR2 is SFDVKD. The CDR3 reads CATSDAFLAQYF. As DNA, the CDR3 is TGTGCCACCAGTGATGCTTTCCTCGCCCAGTACTTC.

The rearrangement uses TRBV3-1 and TRBJ2-7, with TRBD1 matching over 9 bases. Losses at the gene ends were 2 bases for V and 2 bases for J; bases not matched to a gene: 4. Germline V gives CDR1 LGHDT, CDR2 YNNKEL (reference sequence). The CDR3 totals 15 residues. Here the CDR3 reads CASSQIRTGAYEQYF. Here the CDR3 DNA reads TGTGCCAGCAGCCAAATCAGGACAGGGGCCTACGAGCAGTACTTC.

This clonotype was recorded only once. The chain employs TRBV2 and TRBJ2-3; D is tentatively TRBD1 or TRBD2 (7 bases each). In germline, CDR1 is SNHLY, CDR2 FYNNEI. This CDR3 spans 14 amino acids. Trimming removed 7 bases at V and 1 base at J, with 12 bases between. The CDR3 bases are TGTGCCAGCAATCAGGGGGGGGGCACAGATACGCAGTATTTT. It yields the protein CASNQGGGTDTQYF.

With respect to this clonotype: At one boundary the junction diverges from the germline segment, which might be a read error. The chain employs TRBV3-1 and TRBJ2-7, with TRBD1 as a possible D gene (6 bases). The V gene's germline CDR1 is LGHDT and CDR2 YNNKEL (reference sequence). This CDR3 is built from 13 residues. This CDR3 reads CASSQDHRVKQYF. CDR3 nucleotide sequence: TGTGCCAGCAGTCAAGATCACAGGGTAAAGCAGTACTTC.

J is TRBJ2-2 and V is TRBV2; D not certain. V dropped 7 bases and J dropped 0 bases, with 12 bases sitting between them. This CDR3 region has 15 residues. The germline V gene encodes CDR1 SNHLY and CDR2 FYNNEI. CDR3 DNA: TGTGCCAGCAAGTTGGCAGCACCGAACACCGGGGAGCTGTTTTTT. Translating it yields CASKLAAPNTGELFF.

This chain connects TRBV7-2 to TRBJ2-3, with 11 bases fitting TRBD2. There are 15 residues in the CDR3. Losses at the gene ends were 5 bases for V and 8 bases for J; bases not matched to a gene: 9. Germline V gene sequence: CDR1 SGHTA, CDR2 FQGNSA. CDR3 DNA: TGTGCCAGCAGCCAGACTAGCGGGAATAGGGTTACGCAGTATTTT. It translates to CASSQTSGNRVTQYF.